Given below is one T cell receptor beta chain in context. What this receptor recognizes is not known. No much larger clonotype is one base removed from it; base qualities were not supplied. The immunoSEQ multiplex PCR assay was used to generate TCR libraries, with TCR-beta and/or TCR-alpha/delta assays applied to each sample. The amplified TCR libraries were sequenced using the Illumina high-throughput platform. Regarding the original processing steps: Clustering and dimensionality reduction relied on pairwise TCRdist distances among GMM-specific receptors from T cells that were either sorted ex vivo or expanded in vitro. The score assigned to each clinical repertoire was mean NN-distance, meaning the average TCRdist to the nearest 10% of tetramer-positive reference sequences. GEM TCR motif frequency was calculated as the fraction of unique TCRs that matched known GEM sequences by V/J usage and CDR3 length. Linear discriminant analysis with leave-one-out cross-validation, implemented in scikit-learn, was used to classify active tuberculosis. TCRdb retrieved this table from immuneACCESS and kept in-frame rearrangements only. Not all clones are present; in checked studies, unresolved V genes account for under half, and no reason is known for the remainder. V, J and clone size are those of that table, while D and trimming were read from the DNA. Here the sample has under 50,000 clones; approximately 95% occur a single time. The top ten clonotypes cover approximately 4.2% of the sample.

This sample is part of a study of T cells in tuberculosis (dated by TCRdb to between 2018 and 2020). Study-level background: The study combined CD1B tetramers and high-throughput TCR immunosequencing to characterize T cells specific for the mycobacterial lipid antigen glucose monomycolate (GMM). In a South African clinical cohort, IGRA-negative adolescents, IGRA-positive adolescents with latent tuberculosis and adults with active tuberculosis were compared, with about eleven people in each group. PBMC from patients with active tuberculosis were archived either before the start of standard anti-tuberculosis treatment or within 7 days of starting that treatment. Study-wide conclusions, independent of this receptor: The smaller NN-distances in active tuberculosis patients were driven in part by shorter CDR3-alpha lengths, while the difference seen for TCR-beta was not statistically significant. Clinical samples were selected based on the availability of cryopreserved specimens, with adults included as active tuberculosis cases and adolescents included as controls. Compared with IGRA-negative controls, TCR-alpha repertoires from active tuberculosis had smaller mean NN-distances to GMM-specific TCRs, which suggests that these TCRs underwent clonal expansion. With the diverse GMM-specific repertoire as input, a classifier achieved roughly 87% accuracy (AUROC 0.9 to 0.95), whereas GEM motif frequencies as input gave more than 55% accuracy.

The sample's time point, from its label and the paper: new active TB diagnosis, blood taken before or within 7 days of starting treatment. Active tuberculosis patients were HIV-seronegative South African adults aged 18 years or older with a new diagnosis. Confirmation of active tuberculosis was obtained by positive sputum smear microscopy and/or positive M. tuberculosis culture. Unsorted cryopreserved PBMC were immunosequenced, covering on average approximately 91,000 T cells per clinical donor. For CDR1 and CDR2, the germline V gene lists MGHDK and SYGVNS. The CDR3 measures 14 amino acids from cysteine to phenylalanine. CDR3 DNA is the only sequence kept; it has 42 bases, read in frame from the first base. The trim is 1 base for V and 7 bases for J, with a gap of 13 bases between the germline ends.

Specimen: PBMCs, collected at tuberculosis diagnosis. The receptor was isolated from an adult with tuberculosis. The chain is assembled from TRBV25-1 and TRBJ2-5; the D region possibly corresponds to TRBD1 (5 bases align). The CDR3 protein sequence reads: CASSELGPISTQYF. At the DNA level, the sequence is TGTGCCAGCAGTGAATTGGGGCCGATCTCGACCCAGTACTTC.